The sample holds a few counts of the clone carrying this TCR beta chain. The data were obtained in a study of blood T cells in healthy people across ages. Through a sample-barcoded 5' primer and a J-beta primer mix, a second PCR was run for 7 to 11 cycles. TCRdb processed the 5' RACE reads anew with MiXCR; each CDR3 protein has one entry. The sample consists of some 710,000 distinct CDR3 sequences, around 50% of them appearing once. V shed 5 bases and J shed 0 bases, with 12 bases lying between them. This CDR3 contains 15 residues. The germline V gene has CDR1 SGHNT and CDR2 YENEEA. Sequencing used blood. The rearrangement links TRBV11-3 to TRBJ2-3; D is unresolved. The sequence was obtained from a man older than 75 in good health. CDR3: CASSIYAGSTDTQYF. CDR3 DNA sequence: TGTGCCAGCAGCATCTACGCCGGTAGCACAGATACGCAGTATTTT.